A single sample is the source of the 19 T cell receptor beta chains below, sequenced in a study of T cell responses to AZD1222 COVID-19 vaccine. TCRdb's copy holds only in-frame clones and misses some; the assay was immunoSEQ multiplex PCR. The sample shows fewer than 180,000 clones, roughly 90% of them seen only once. Sequenced here: peripheral blood, sampled 28 days after the second AZD1222 dose. The receptors originated from an adult who received the AZD1222 COVID-19 vaccine.

The rearrangement uses TRBV4-1 and TRBJ2-7; D is unclear. The CDR3 sequence is 13 residues long. Trimming took off 4 bases at V and 0 bases at J, with 7 bases between the two ends. Germline CDR1 is MGHRA and CDR2 is YSYEKL. For the CDR3, the DNA is TGCGCCAGCAGCCCCTCCCTCTCCTACGAGCAGTACTTC. This translates into CASSPSLSYEQYF.

The CDR3 spells CASSLLAGESEQYF. The CDR3 bases are TGCGCCAGCAGCTTGCTTGCGGGAGAAAGTGAGCAGTACTTC. The J gene is TRBJ2-7, the V gene TRBV5-1; 7 bases agree with TRBD2. CDR1 is SGHRS and CDR2 is YFSETQ in the germline V gene. The CDR3 has 14 residues. The V gene end was trimmed by 1 base and the J gene end by 7 bases; junction bases not matched to a gene: 8. The full variable domain, its missing parts supplied by reference TRBV5-1 and TRBJ2-7, is KAGVTQTPRYLIKTRGQQVTLSCSPISGHRSVSWYQQTPGQGLQFLFEYFSETQRNKGNFPGRFSGRQFSNSRSEMNVSTLELGDSALYLCASSLLAGESEQYFGPGTRLTVT.

CDR3 residues: CASSARDREVVGYNEQFF. The CDR3 coding sequence is TGTGCCAGCAGTGCTAGGGACAGGGAGGTTGTGGGCTACAATGAGCAGTTCTTC. V and J are TRBV25-1 and TRBJ2-1; TRBD1 matches at 9 bases. This CDR3 has 18 amino acids. Trimming removed 4 bases from V and 3 bases from J; junction bases left unmatched: 13. Germline CDR1 is MGHDK and CDR2 is SYGVNS.

The J gene is TRBJ2-5, the V gene TRBV15; D is perhaps TRBD1 or TRBD2 (5 bases each). V was trimmed by 4 bases and J by 4 bases, leaving 13 bases between them. CDR3 size: 14 residues. Looked up from germline, CDR1 is LNHNV and CDR2 is YYDKDF (reference sequence). The CDR3 spells CATSTGTLGETQYF. Here the CDR3 DNA reads TGTGCCACCAGCACGGGGACCCTGGGAGAGACCCAGTACTTC.

This clone was counted between two and nine times. CDR3 in DNA: TGTGCCAGTACACTAGCGGGAGGTCGGACCGGGGAGCTGTTTTTT. As protein: CASTLAGGRTGELFF. V is TRBV19 and J is TRBJ2-2; TRBD2 agrees at 12 bases. The V gene's germline CDR1 is LNHDA and CDR2 SQIVND (reference sequence). There are 15 residues in the CDR3. V was pared by 7 bases and J by 5 bases, with 5 bases of the junction left unmatched.

The J gene is TRBJ1-2, the V gene TRBV4-1, with D uncertain. Trimming pared 0 bases from V and 4 bases from J, leaving 6 bases between. The CDR3 has 13 residues. CDR1 is MGHRA and CDR2 is YSYEKL in the germline V gene. The CDR3 loop reads CASSQDYGYGYTF. In DNA, the CDR3 is TGCGCCAGCAGCCAAGATTACGGCTATGGCTACACCTTC.

V and J are TRBV21-1 and TRBJ1-1. TRBV21-1 is an annotated pseudogene. The CDR3 is 15 amino acids. The CDR3 DNA is TGTGCCAGCCCTTGCCAAGGGTCCTGGAACACTGAAGCTTTCTTT. It specifies CASPCQGSWNTEAFF.

The chain is built from TRBV7-2 and TRBJ2-7, with TRBD2 matching 8 bases. Germline loops: CDR1 SGHTA, CDR2 FQGNSA. V lost 1 base to trimming and J lost 2 bases; unmatched junction nucleotides: 4. The CDR3 runs to 15 residues. CDR3 bases: TGTGCCAGCAGCTTAGGAAGTAGCGGGGCCTACGAGCAGTACTTC. It translates to CASSLGSSGAYEQYF.

The gene calls are TRBV15 and TRBJ1-4, with 11 positions matching TRBD1. V shed 5 bases, J shed 5 bases, and the junction held 7 bases outside the gene matches. The CDR3 sequence is 16 residues long. CDR1 is LNHNV and CDR2 is YYDKDF in the germline V gene (reference sequence). CDR3 sequence reads: CATSVGQGAYNEKLFF. The CDR3 bases are TGTGCCACCAGCGTAGGACAGGGGGCTTACAATGAAAAACTGTTTTTT.

The chain links TRBV2 to TRBJ1-1, with a tentative D call TRBD1 (6 bases). The ends were cut back, 6 bases at V and 7 bases at J, with 15 bases in the middle. This CDR3 region has 13 residues. The germline gives CDR1 SNHLY, CDR2 FYNNEI. CDR3 DNA sequence: TGTGCCAGCAGCGGGTTAGGGGGGGTTGAAGCTTTCTTT. As protein: CASSGLGGVEAFF. Complete variable domain (other parts from reference TRBV2 and TRBJ1-1): EPEVTQTPSHQVTQMGQEVILRCVPISNHLYFYWYRQILGQKVEFLVSFYNNEISEKSEIFDDQFSVERPDGSNFTLKIRSTKLEDSAMYFCASSGLGGVEAFFGQGTRLTVV.

This clone showed up just a few times. The rearrangement uses TRBV5-5 and TRBJ2-1; D unclear. Germline V CDR1 and CDR2: SGHKS, YYEKEE (reference sequence). The germline V and J ends were trimmed by 0 bases and 2 bases, with 12 bases remaining between them. The CDR3 spans 16 residues. In nucleotides, the CDR3 is TGTGCCAGCAGCTTGGATGGGCTGTATGCCTACAATGAGCAGTTCTTC. It is translated as CASSLDGLYAYNEQFF.

V is TRBV7-9 and J is TRBJ1-2; 7 bases map to TRBD1. Trimming took 5 bases from V and 4 from J; bases not matched to a gene: 4. Germline CDR1 is SEHNR and CDR2 is FQNEAQ (reference sequence). The CDR3 consists of 13 residues. CDR3 sequence reads: CASSPGTVYGYTF. The CDR3 DNA follows: TGTGCCAGCAGCCCCGGGACAGTCTATGGCTACACCTTC.

The rearrangement links TRBV24-1 to TRBJ2-2; no definite D call. The CDR3 contains 16 residues. V shed 4 bases and J shed 2 bases, with 13 bases lying between them. The germline gives CDR1 KGHDR, CDR2 SFDVKD. The CDR3 sequence is CATSDPQTANTGELFF. The CDR3 bases are TGTGCCACCAGTGACCCGCAGACCGCCAACACCGGGGAGCTGTTTTTT.

In its sample, this clone was seen many times. V gene TRBV4-1 combines with J gene TRBJ1-4; no firm D call. The CDR3 runs to 15 residues. Germline CDR1 and CDR2: MGHRA and YSYEKL. The V gene lost 0 bases and the J gene lost 0 bases, with 5 bases spanning the gap. CDR3 residues: CASSQDPATNEKLFF. The CDR3 DNA reads as TGCGCCAGCAGCCAAGATCCCGCAACTAATGAAAAACTGTTTTTT.

V usage is TRBV11-2 and J usage is TRBJ1-1; weak D call: TRBD1 (6 bases). This CDR3 contains 15 residues. Germline loops: CDR1 SGHAT, CDR2 FQNNGV. Deletions cut 4 bases from V and 3 bases from J, with 15 bases between. In DNA, the CDR3 is TGTGCCAGCAGCTCTGCGGGGAGGGGGGACACTGAAGCTTTCTTT. This codes for CASSSAGRGDTEAFF.

CDR3 sequence (DNA): TGTGCCAGCAGCACGGGGACGGTTTACGAGCAGTACTTC. It is translated as CASSTGTVYEQYF. The J gene is TRBJ2-7, the V gene TRBV7-6; D is possibly TRBD1 or TRBD2 (5 bases each). This CDR3 is built from 13 residues. Trimming removed 5 bases from V and 4 bases from J, with 12 bases in between. In germline, CDR1 is SGHVS, CDR2 FNYEAQ.

This clone is a singleton in its sample. The rearrangement links TRBV27 to TRBJ1-2; TRBD1 aligns across 9 bases. The CDR3 extends over 15 amino acids. Trimming cost V 6 bases and J 8 bases; bases outside gene matches: 13. CDR1 is MNHEY and CDR2 is SMNVEV in the germline V gene (reference sequence). The CDR3 loop reads CASSSGQGKVRGYTF. CDR3 sequence (DNA): TGTGCCAGCAGCTCGGGACAGGGAAAGGTGCGCGGCTACACCTTC.

This clone appeared a single time. The CDR3 sequence: CSVSGGYEQYF. The CDR3 DNA reads as TGCAGCGTTTCGGGGGGGTACGAGCAGTACTTC. V gene TRBV29-1 combines with J gene TRBJ2-7; 8 bases agree with TRBD2. This CDR3 comprises 11 residues. CDR1 SQVTM and CDR2 ANQGSEA come from the germline V gene. The junction had 1 base not matched to a gene; V was cut back by 5 bases and J by 4 bases.

The chain carries TRBV5-6 and TRBJ1-1; the D gene is possibly TRBD1 (6 bases). Germline CDR1 SGHDT, CDR2 YYEEEE. The CDR3 runs to 13 residues. V lost 2 bases to trimming and J lost 4 bases, with 9 bases between them. CDR3 residues: CASSLQGRTEAFF. The CDR3 region has the DNA TGTGCCAGCAGCTTACAGGGACGCACTGAAGCTTTCTTT.